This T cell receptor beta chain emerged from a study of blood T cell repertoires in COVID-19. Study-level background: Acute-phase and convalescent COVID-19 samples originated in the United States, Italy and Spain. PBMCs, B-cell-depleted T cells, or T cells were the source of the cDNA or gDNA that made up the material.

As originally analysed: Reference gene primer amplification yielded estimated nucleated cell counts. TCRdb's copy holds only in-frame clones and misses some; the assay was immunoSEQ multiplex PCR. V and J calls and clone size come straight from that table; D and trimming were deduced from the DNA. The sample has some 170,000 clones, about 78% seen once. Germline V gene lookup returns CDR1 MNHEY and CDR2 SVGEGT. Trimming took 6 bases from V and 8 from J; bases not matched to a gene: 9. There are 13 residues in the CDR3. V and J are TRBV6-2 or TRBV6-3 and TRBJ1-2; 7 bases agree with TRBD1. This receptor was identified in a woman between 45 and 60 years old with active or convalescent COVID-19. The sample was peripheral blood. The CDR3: CASSRYQGDGYTF. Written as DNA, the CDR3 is TGTGCCAGCAGCCGATACCAGGGGGACGGCTACACCTTC.